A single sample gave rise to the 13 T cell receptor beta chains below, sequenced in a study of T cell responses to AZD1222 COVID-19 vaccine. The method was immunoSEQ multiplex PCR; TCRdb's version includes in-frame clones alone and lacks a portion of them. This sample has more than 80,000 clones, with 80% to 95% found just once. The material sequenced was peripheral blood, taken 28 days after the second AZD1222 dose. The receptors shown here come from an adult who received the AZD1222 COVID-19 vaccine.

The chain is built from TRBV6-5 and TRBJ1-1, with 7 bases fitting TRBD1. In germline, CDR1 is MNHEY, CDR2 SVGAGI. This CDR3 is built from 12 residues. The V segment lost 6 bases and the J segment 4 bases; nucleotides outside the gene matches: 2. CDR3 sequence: CASSKGATEAFF. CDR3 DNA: TGTGCCAGCAGCAAGGGGGCCACTGAAGCTTTCTTT.

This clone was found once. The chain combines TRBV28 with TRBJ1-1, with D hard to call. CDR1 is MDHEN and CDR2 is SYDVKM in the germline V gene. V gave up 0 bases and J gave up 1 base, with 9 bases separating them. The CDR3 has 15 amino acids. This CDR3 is CASSLWENSNTEAFF. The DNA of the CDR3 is TGTGCCAGCAGTTTATGGGAAAACTCGAACACTGAAGCTTTCTTT.

In DNA form, the CDR3 reads TGCGCCAGCAGCCAAGATAGGGGACTAGCGGGAGGGCGGGTCACCGGGGAGCTGTTTTTT. Protein: CASSQDRGLAGGRVTGELFF. The genes are TRBV4-3 and TRBJ2-2, with TRBD2 matching over 16 bases. Germline CDR1 reads LGHNA; CDR2 reads YSLEER. V dropped 0 bases and J dropped 4; count of bases not matched to a gene: 8. This CDR3 contains 20 residues.

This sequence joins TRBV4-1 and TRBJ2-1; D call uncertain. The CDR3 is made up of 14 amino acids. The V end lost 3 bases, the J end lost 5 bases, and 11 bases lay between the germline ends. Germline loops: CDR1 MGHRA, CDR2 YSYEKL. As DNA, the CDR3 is TGCGCCAGCAGCCAGGGTCAGAGAGACAATGAGCAGTTCTTC. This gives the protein CASSQGQRDNEQFF.

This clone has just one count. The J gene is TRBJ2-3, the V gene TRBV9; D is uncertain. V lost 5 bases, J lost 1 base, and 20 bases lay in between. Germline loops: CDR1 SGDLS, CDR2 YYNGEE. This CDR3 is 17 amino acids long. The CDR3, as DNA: TGTGCCAGCAGTACACCCAAAGAGAGCGCCCGCACAGATACGCAGTATTTT. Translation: CASSTPKESARTDTQYF.

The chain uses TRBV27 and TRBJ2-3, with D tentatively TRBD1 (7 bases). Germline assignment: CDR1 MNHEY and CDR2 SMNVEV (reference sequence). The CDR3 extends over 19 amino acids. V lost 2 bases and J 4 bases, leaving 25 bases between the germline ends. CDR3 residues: CASSLELPGGLDIADTQYF. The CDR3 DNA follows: TGTGCCAGCAGTTTAGAACTTCCAGGGGGGTTAGATATCGCAGATACGCAGTATTTT.

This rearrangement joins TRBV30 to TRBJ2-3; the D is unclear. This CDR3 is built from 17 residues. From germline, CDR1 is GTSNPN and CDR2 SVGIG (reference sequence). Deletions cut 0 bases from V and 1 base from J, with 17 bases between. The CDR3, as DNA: TGTGCCTGGAGTGTATTAAGGGCGGTCTTTGGCACAGATACGCAGTATTTT. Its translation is CAWSVLRAVFGTDTQYF.

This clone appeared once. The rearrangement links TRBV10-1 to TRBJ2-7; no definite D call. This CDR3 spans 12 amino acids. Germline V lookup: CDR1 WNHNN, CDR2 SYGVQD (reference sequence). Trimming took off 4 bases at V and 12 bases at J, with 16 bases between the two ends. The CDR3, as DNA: TGCGCCAGCAGTGGGATAGGCCGAGCTCTGTACTTC. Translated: CASSGIGRALYF.

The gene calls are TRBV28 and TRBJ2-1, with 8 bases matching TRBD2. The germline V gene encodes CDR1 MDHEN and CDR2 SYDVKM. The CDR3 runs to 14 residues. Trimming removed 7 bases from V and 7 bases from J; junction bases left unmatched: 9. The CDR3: CASIEPSGQNEQFF. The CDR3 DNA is TGTGCCAGCATCGAGCCTAGCGGGCAGAATGAGCAGTTCTTC.

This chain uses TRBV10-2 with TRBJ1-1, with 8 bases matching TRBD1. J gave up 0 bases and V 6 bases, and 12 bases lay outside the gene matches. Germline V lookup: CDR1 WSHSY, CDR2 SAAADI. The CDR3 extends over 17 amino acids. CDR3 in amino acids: CASRPPSQGGLNTEAFF. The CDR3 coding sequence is TGCGCCAGCAGGCCCCCTTCACAGGGGGGGTTGAACACTGAAGCTTTCTTT.

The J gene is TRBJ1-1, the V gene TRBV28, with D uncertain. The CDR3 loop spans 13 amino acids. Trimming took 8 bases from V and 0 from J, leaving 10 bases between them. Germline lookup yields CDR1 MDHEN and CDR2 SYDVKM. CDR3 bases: TGTGCCAGCGACTCGGGGATGAACACTGAAGCTTTCTTT. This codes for CASDSGMNTEAFF. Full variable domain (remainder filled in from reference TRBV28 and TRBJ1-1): DVKVTQSSRYLVKRTGEKVFLECVQDMDHENMFWYRQDPGLGLRLIYFSYDVKMKEKGDIPEGYSVSREKKERFSLILESASTNQTSMYLCASDSGMNTEAFFGQGTRLTVV.

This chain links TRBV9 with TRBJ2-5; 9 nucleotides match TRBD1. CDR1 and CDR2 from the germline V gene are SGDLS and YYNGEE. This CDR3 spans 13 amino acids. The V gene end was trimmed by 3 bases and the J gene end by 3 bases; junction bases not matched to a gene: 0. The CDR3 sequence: CASSGDREETQYF. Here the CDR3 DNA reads TGTGCCAGCAGCGGGGACAGGGAAGAGACCCAGTACTTC.

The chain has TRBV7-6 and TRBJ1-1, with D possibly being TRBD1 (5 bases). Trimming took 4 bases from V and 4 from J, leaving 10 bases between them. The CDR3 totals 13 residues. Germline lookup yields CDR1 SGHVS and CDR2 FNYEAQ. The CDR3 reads CASSSRGGTEAFF. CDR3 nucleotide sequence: TGTGCCAGCAGCTCTCGGGGGGGCACTGAAGCTTTCTTT.